This TCR beta chain was identified during a study of CD8 T cells in Susac syndrome. Study details: Sequenced Susac syndrome patients included about six with active disease and eight who were in remission. Patients with Susac syndrome were therapy-naive, treated with corticosteroids, or treated with intravenous immunoglobulin alone when blood was collected.

Trimming took 2 bases from V and 7 from J; bases not matched to a gene: 3. Germline CDR1 and CDR2: MNHEY and SVGEGT. The CDR3 sequence is 16 residues long. Random hexamers were used to reverse transcribe about 0.45 to 1 ug of RNA. immunoSEQ multiplex PCR amplified TCR beta CDR3 across 54 Vbeta, 13 Jbeta. TCRdb reanalysed the immunoSEQ multiplex PCR reads using MiXCR and keeps one entry per CDR3 protein. The table shows about 130,000 distinct CDR3 sequences, with 90% to 95% occurring only once. Findings and limits, study-wide: It was acknowledged by the study that relatively few individuals were included in its TCR sequencing and HLA analysis.

The sample holds one count of this clonotype. The target antigen is unknown. This TCR was sampled from a human donor with Susac syndrome. Material: CD8+ T cells from PBMCs. The chain couples TRBV6-2 or TRBV6-3 to TRBJ2-1, with 15 bases aligning to TRBD2. The CDR3 DNA reads as TGTGCCAGCAGTTACGGACTAGCGGGAGGGAGTAATGAGCAGTTCTTC. Translated: CASSYGLAGGSNEQFF.